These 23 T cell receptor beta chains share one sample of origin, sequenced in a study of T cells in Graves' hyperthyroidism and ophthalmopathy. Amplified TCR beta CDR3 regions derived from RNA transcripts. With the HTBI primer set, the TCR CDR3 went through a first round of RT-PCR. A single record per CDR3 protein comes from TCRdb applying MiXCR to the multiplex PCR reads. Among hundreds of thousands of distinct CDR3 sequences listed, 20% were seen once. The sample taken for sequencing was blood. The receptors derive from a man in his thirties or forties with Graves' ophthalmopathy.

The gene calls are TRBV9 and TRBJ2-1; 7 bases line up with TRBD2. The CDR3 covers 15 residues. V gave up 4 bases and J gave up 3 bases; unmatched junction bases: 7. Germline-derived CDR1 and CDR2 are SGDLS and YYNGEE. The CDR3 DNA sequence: TGTGCCAGCAGCTCAACAGCGGGAAACTACAATGAGCAGTTCTTC. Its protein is CASSSTAGNYNEQFF. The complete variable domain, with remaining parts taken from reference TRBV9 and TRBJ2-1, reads DSGVTQTPKHLITATGQRVTLRCSPRSGDLSVYWYQQSLDQGLQFLIQYYNGEERAKGNILERFSAQQFPDLHSELNLSSLELGDSALYFCASSSTAGNYNEQFFGPGTRLTVL.

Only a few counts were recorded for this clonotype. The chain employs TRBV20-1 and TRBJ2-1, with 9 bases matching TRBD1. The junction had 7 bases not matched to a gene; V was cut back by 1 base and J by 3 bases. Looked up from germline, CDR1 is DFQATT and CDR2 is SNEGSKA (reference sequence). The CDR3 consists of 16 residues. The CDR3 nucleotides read TGCAGTGCTAGAGCTCTTAGGGACAGGGTCTACAATGAGCAGTTCTTC. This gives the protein CSARALRDRVYNEQFF.

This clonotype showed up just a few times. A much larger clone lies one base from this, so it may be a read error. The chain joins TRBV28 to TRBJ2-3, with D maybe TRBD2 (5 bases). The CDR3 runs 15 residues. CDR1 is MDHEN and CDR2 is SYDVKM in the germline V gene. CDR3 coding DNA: TGTGCCGGCAGTTTGATGGAGGCAGGAGCAGATACGCAGTATTTT. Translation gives CAGSLMEAGADTQYF.

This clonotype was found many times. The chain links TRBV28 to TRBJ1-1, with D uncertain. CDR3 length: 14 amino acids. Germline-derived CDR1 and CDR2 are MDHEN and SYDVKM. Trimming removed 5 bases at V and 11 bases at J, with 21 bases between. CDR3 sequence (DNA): TGTGCCAGCAGTGTGGGGATGGCAGCTCCCTCGGCTTTCTTT. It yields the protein CASSVGMAAPSAFF.

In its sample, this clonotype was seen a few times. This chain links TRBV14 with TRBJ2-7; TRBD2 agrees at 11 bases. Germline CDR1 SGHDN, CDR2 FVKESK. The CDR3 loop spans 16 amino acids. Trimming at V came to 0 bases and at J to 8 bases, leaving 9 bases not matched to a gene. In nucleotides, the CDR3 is TGTGCCAGCAGCCAAGATGTACTAGCGGGGGCCGGCAAGCAGTACTTC. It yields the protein CASSQDVLAGAGKQYF.

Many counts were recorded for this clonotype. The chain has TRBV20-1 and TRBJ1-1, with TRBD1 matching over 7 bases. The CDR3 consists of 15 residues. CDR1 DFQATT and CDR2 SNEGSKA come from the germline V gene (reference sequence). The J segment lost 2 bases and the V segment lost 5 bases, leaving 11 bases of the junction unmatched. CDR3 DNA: TGCAGTGCTCGGAGGACAGGACAGTCTAACACTGAAGCTTTCTTT. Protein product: CSARRTGQSNTEAFF.

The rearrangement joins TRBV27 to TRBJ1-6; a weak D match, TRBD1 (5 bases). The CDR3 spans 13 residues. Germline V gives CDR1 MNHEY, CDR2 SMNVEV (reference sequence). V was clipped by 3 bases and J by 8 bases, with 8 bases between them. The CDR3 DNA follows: TGTGCCAGCAGTTTGACAGTACATTCACCCCTCCACTTT. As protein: CASSLTVHSPLHF.

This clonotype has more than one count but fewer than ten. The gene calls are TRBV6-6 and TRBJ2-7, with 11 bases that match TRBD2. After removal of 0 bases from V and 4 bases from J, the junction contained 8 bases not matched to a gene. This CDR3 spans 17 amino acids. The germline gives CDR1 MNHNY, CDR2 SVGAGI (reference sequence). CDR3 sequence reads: CASSYSLAGGLEYEQYF. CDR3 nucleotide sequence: TGTGCCAGCAGTTACTCTCTAGCGGGAGGTCTAGAGTACGAGCAGTACTTC.

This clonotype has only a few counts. CDR3 amino acids: CASPSNQPQHF. In DNA, the CDR3 is TGTGCCAGCCCTAGCAATCAGCCCCAGCATTTT. The chain uses TRBV6-1 and TRBJ1-5; no firm D call. CDR1 and CDR2 (germline): MNHNS, SASEGT. There are 11 residues in the CDR3. With 8 bases removed from V and 0 bases from J, the gap between germline ends came to 2 bases.

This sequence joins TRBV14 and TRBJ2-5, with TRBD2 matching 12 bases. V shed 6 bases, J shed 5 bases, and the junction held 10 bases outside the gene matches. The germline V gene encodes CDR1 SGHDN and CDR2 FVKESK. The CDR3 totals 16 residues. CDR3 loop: CASRLRLAGVGETQYF. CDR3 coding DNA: TGTGCCAGCAGACTAAGACTAGCGGGAGTAGGCGAGACCCAGTACTTC.

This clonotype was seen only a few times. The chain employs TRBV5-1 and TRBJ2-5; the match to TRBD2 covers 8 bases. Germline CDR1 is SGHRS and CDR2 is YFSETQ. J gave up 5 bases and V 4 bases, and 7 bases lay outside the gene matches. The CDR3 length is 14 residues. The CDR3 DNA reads TGCGCCAGCAGCCTCAGCGGGAGCTGGGAGACCCAGTACTTC. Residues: CASSLSGSWETQYF.

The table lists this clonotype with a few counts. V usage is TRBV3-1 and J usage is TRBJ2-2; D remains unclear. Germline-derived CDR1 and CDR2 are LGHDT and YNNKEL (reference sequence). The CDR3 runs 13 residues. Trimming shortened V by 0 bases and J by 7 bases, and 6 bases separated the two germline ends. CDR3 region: CASSQDFNGELFF. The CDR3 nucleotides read TGTGCCAGCAGCCAAGATTTCAACGGGGAGCTGTTTTTT.

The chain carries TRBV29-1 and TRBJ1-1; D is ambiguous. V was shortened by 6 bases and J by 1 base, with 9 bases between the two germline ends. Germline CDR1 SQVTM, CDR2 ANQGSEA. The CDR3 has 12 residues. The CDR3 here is CSVAGGNTEAFF. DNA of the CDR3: TGCAGCGTCGCCGGAGGGAACACTGAAGCTTTCTTT.

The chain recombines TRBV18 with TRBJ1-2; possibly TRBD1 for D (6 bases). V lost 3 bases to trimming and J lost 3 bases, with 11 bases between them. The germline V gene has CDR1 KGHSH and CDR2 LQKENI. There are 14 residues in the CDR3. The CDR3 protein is CASSPAGQYYGYTF. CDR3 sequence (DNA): TGTGCCAGCTCACCCGCCGGACAGTACTATGGCTACACCTTC.

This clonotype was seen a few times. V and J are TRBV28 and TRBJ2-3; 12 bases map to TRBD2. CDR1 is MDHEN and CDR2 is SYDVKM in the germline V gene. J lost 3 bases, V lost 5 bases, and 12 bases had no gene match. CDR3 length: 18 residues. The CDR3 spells CASSILKDGTSGTDTQYF. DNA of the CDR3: TGTGCCAGCAGTATCCTAAAAGACGGGACTAGCGGGACAGATACGCAGTATTTT.

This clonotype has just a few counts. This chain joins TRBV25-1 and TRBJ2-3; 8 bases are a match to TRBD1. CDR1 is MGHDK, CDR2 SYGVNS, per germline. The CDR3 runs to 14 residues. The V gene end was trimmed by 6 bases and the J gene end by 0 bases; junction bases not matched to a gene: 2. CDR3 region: CASRRTGSTDTQYF. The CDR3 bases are TGTGCCAGCAGACGGACAGGGAGCACAGATACGCAGTATTTT.

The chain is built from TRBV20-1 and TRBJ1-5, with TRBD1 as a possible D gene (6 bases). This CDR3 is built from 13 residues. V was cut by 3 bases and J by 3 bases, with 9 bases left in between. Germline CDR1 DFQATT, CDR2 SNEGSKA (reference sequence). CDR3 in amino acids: CSASRTVNQPQHF. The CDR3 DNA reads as TGCAGTGCTAGTCGGACAGTCAATCAGCCCCAGCATTTT.

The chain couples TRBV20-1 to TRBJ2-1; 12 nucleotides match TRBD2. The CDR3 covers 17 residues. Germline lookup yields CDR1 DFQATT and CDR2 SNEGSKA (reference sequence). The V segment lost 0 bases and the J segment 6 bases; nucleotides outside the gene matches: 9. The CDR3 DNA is TGCAGTGCTAGAGATTCGGTGGGACTAGCGGGCGGCAATGAGCAGTTCTTC. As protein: CSARDSVGLAGGNEQFF.

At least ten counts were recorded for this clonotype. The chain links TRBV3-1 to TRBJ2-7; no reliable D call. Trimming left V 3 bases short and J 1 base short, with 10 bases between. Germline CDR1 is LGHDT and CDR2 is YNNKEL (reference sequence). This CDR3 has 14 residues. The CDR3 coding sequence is TGTGCCAGCAGCCAGGGTTTGGGGTCCTACGAGCAGTACTTC. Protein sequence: CASSQGLGSYEQYF.

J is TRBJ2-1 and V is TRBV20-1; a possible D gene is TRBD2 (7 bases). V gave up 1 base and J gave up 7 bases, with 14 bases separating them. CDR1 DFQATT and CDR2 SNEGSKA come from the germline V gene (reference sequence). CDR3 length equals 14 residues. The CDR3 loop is CSARGGRELNEQFF. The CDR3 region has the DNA TGCAGTGCTAGAGGGGGGCGGGAGTTGAATGAGCAGTTCTTC.

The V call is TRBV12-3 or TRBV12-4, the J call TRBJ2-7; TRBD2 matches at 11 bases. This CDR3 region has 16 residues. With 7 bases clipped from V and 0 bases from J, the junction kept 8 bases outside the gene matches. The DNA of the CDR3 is TGTGCCAGCACCCTGGGTGGGACTAGCGGCTCCTACGAGCAGTACTTC. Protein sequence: CASTLGGTSGSYEQYF.

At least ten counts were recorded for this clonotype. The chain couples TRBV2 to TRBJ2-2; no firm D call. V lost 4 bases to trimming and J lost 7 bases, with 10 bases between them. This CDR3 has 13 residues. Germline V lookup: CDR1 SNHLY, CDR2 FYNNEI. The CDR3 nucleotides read TGTGCCAGCAGTGTAAGAGTGGGCGGGGAGCTGTTTTTT. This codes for CASSVRVGGELFF.

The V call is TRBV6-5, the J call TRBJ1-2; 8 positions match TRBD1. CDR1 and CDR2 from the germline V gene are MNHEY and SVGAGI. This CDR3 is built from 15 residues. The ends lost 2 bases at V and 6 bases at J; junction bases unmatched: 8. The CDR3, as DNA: TGTGCCAGCAGTTACCGGCAGGGGGCTTGGGATGGCTACACCTTC. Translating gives CASSYRQGAWDGYTF.